This paragraph reports one T cell receptor (beta chain). Its antigen is still unknown. The data stem from a study of cytomegalovirus exposure and HLA in healthy donors. The PCR employed 60 Vbeta primers together with 13 Jbeta primers. As originally analysed: In a later analysis, the count reached about 75 million unique TCR beta chains, with about 11 million shared. Sequencing used immunoSEQ multiplex PCR; TCRdb keeps in-frame clones, though not all of them. V, J and clone size are those of that table, while D and trimming were read from the DNA. Among about 76,000 clones listed, around 80% were seen once. The ends were cut back, 3 bases at V and 0 bases at J, with 9 bases in the middle. Germline lookup yields CDR1 MGHDK and CDR2 SYGVNS. There are 15 residues in the CDR3. Whole-study results and caveats: It was likely that a cluster of highly shared sequence variants was a sequencing artifact. There were around 160 TCR beta chains listed as cytomegalovirus-associated.

Sequenced input: PBMCs. The chain couples TRBV25-1 to TRBJ1-5; D remains unclear. The receptor was isolated from a male donor in good health and CMV-seropositive. CDR3 amino acids: CASSEAGHSNQPQHF. DNA of the CDR3: TGTGCCAGCAGTGAGGCAGGTCATAGCAATCAGCCCCAGCATTTT.